This TCR beta chain was captured in a study of PD-1 blockade in classical Hodgkin lymphoma. Points from the study as a whole: Similar baseline diversity was found in complete responders and newly diagnosed patients.

Trimming pared 4 bases from V and 8 bases from J, leaving 17 bases between. The CDR3 sequence is 15 residues long. Germline-derived CDR1 and CDR2 are MNHEY and SVGAGI. Time point given: cycle 4 day 1 (C4D1), after 5 to 7 weeks of nivolumab. Each patient's relapse followed autologous stem cell transplantation, and brentuximab vedotin exposure varied. The method was immunoSEQ multiplex PCR; TCRdb's version includes in-frame clones alone and lacks a portion of them. The sample has roughly 17,000 clones; around four fifths are singletons. Concerning this clone itself: The antigen is undetermined.

This TCR was recovered from a human donor with classical Hodgkin lymphoma. V usage is TRBV6-5 and J usage is TRBJ1-4, with D unclear. The starting material was peripheral blood mononuclear cells (PBMCs), obtained before the fourth cycle of nivolumab. The CDR3 bases are TGTGCCAGCAGTTTGCACGGGCAAATGAACGAAAAACTGTTTTTT. Translating gives CASSLHGQMNEKLFF.